The 22 T cell receptor beta chains listed next were all sequenced from one sample in a study of T cells in Graves' hyperthyroidism and ophthalmopathy. RNA transcripts provided the source from which TCR beta CDR3 regions were amplified. HTBI primers were the set used in a first-round RT-PCR of the TCR CDR3. TCRdb called the multiplex PCR reads again in MiXCR, with one record for every CDR3 protein. The sample holds approximately 220,000 distinct CDR3 sequences, about a sixth seen once. The specimen sequenced was blood. The receptors here all came from a man between 40 and 49 years old with Graves' hyperthyroidism.

This clonotype was picked up many times. V and J are TRBV2 and TRBJ2-3; possibly TRBD2 for D (6 bases). The length of the CDR3 is 16 residues. V lost 0 bases to trimming and J lost 5 bases, with 15 bases between them. In germline, CDR1 is SNHLY, CDR2 FYNNEI. The CDR3 sequence: CASSEARGGIGDTQYF. The CDR3 DNA follows: TGTGCCAGCAGTGAAGCGCGGGGCGGGATCGGAGATACGCAGTATTTT. Complete variable domain (other parts from reference TRBV2 and TRBJ2-3): EPEVTQTPSHQVTQMGQEVILRCVPISNHLYFYWYRQILGQKVEFLVSFYNNEISEKSEIFDDQFSVERPDGSNFTLKIRSTKLEDSAMYFCASSEARGGIGDTQYFGPGTRLTVL.

This clonotype has only a few counts. This rearrangement joins TRBV4-1 to TRBJ2-5, with D perhaps TRBD2 (6 bases). V lost 4 bases, J lost 4 bases, and 13 bases lay in between. Germline CDR1 and CDR2: MGHRA and YSYEKL. The CDR3 length is 14 residues. CDR3 sequence reads: CASSPLTSPETQYF. The CDR3 bases are TGCGCCAGCAGCCCCCTTACTAGCCCAGAGACCCAGTACTTC.

This clonotype was counted ten times or more. V and J are TRBV7-2 and TRBJ2-5; 12 bases map to TRBD2. V dropped 5 bases and J dropped 5; count of bases not matched to a gene: 15. The germline V gene has CDR1 SGHTA and CDR2 FQGNSA. The CDR3 runs to 18 residues. The CDR3 protein is CASSERLAGAPREETQYF. DNA of the CDR3: TGTGCCAGCAGCGAGAGACTAGCGGGGGCCCCCCGGGAGGAGACCCAGTACTTC.

The rearrangement joins TRBV19 to TRBJ2-3; 8 bases match TRBD1. Trimming cost V 7 bases and J 4 bases; bases outside gene matches: 10. Germline CDR1 is LNHDA and CDR2 is SQIVND (reference sequence). The CDR3 consists of 15 residues. The DNA of the CDR3 is TGTGCCAGTATAGAGGGGACAGGAGAGGCAGATACGCAGTATTTT. It codes for CASIEGTGEADTQYF.

The V call is TRBV7-9, the J call TRBJ1-6; D not resolved. In germline, CDR1 is SEHNR, CDR2 FQNEAQ (reference sequence). V dropped 1 base and J dropped 10 bases, with 8 bases sitting between them. The CDR3 contains 13 residues. The CDR3 coding sequence is TGTGCCAGCAGCTTAGTCACTGGATCACCCCTCCACTTT. Amino acid sequence: CASSLVTGSPLHF.

There are a few counts of this clonotype. J is TRBJ1-1 and V is TRBV5-1; TRBD1 matches 7 bases. Unmatched junction bases numbered 8, after V lost 1 base and J lost 5 bases. This CDR3 has 15 residues. CDR1 is SGHRS, CDR2 YFSETQ, per germline. In DNA, the CDR3 is TGCGCCAGCAGCTTGACCCAACAGGGGTCGACTGAAGCTTTCTTT. Translated: CASSLTQQGSTEAFF.

This clonotype was detected ten times or more. The chain couples TRBV7-8 to TRBJ1-2; D unresolved. The CDR3 is made up of 14 amino acids. Trimming cost V 5 bases and J 4 bases, with 14 bases left between them. CDR1 is SGHVS and CDR2 is FQNEAQ in the germline V gene. As DNA, the CDR3 is TGTGCCAGCAGCCCGCCCAGCCGAAGCTATGGCTACACCTTC. Its translation: CASSPPSRSYGYTF.

At least ten counts were recorded for this clonotype. CDR3: CASSLVPSAKSHETQYF. The CDR3 nucleotides are TGTGCCAGCAGCTTAGTGCCTAGCGCTAAATCCCATGAGACCCAGTACTTC. The J gene is TRBJ2-5, the V gene TRBV13; weak D call: TRBD2 (6 bases). Germline V gives CDR1 PRHDT, CDR2 FYEKMQ (reference sequence). The CDR3 has 17 amino acids. V was cut by 1 base and J by 5 bases, with 20 bases left in between.

In its sample, this clonotype was seen many times. The CDR3 here is CASSVASGGAEKTQYF. CDR3 bases: TGTGCCAGCAGTGTCGCTAGCGGGGGGGCCGAAAAGACCCAGTACTTC. V and J are TRBV12-3 or TRBV12-4 and TRBJ2-5, with 12 bases that match TRBD2. The CDR3 consists of 16 residues. V trimming: 5 bases; J trimming: 6 bases; junction bases outside the gene matches: 10.

This clonotype has at least ten counts. The V gene is TRBV28, the J gene TRBJ1-2; D is possibly TRBD1 (6 bases). This CDR3 contains 14 residues. Germline-derived CDR1 and CDR2 are MDHEN and SYDVKM. V was clipped by 7 bases and J by 0 bases, with 12 bases between them. The CDR3 region is CASKLTGANYGYTF. CDR3 coding DNA: TGTGCCAGCAAACTGACAGGCGCTAACTATGGCTACACCTTC.

This clonotype was observed at least ten times. V usage is TRBV7-8 and J usage is TRBJ2-5; no reliable D call. CDR3 length: 13 residues. V was clipped by 1 base and J by 2 bases, with 5 bases between them. Germline V gives CDR1 SGHVS, CDR2 FQNEAQ. CDR3 sequence: CASSLGEQETQYF. The CDR3 DNA is TGTGCCAGCAGCTTAGGGGAACAAGAGACCCAGTACTTC.

This chain joins TRBV5-5 and TRBJ2-5; the D gene could be TRBD1 or TRBD2 (6 bases each). V lost 0 bases, J lost 4 bases, and 13 bases lay in between. The CDR3 spans 15 residues. Germline assignment: CDR1 SGHKS and CDR2 YYEKEE (reference sequence). CDR3 bases: TGTGCCAGCAGCTTGGTTGGGGGGCCCGTAGAGACCCAGTACTTC. This translates into CASSLVGGPVETQYF.

This clonotype was recorded many times. The CDR3 DNA sequence: TGCGCCAGCAGCCCCCGGGCGGATGAAGCTAACTATGGCTACACCTTC. It codes for CASSPRADEANYGYTF. The chain links TRBV5-1 to TRBJ1-2; D unclear. The V and J ends lost 4 bases and 0 bases respectively, with 16 bases between them. From germline, CDR1 is SGHRS and CDR2 YFSETQ. The CDR3 has 16 amino acids.

Many counts were recorded for this clonotype. V and J are TRBV20-1 and TRBJ2-1, with TRBD2 matching over 16 bases. V trimming: 4 bases; J trimming: 2 bases; junction bases outside the gene matches: 8. The CDR3 loop spans 18 amino acids. The germline V gene encodes CDR1 DFQATT and CDR2 SNEGSKA (reference sequence). The CDR3 spells CSAITPGLAGGPYNEQFF. In nucleotides, the CDR3 is TGCAGTGCTATCACGCCGGGACTAGCGGGGGGGCCCTACAATGAGCAGTTCTTC.

This clonotype came up many times. The J gene is TRBJ2-1, the V gene TRBV20-1; tentative D call: TRBD2 (5 bases). CDR3 length: 14 amino acids. Per germline, CDR1 DFQATT and CDR2 SNEGSKA (reference sequence). Trimming took 1 base from V and 4 from J, leaving 11 bases between them. CDR3 protein: CSARAASPYNEQFF. For the CDR3, the DNA is TGCAGTGCTAGAGCGGCTAGCCCATACAATGAGCAGTTCTTC.

The table lists this clonotype with many counts. This chain joins TRBV29-1 and TRBJ2-4; the D gene could be TRBD1 or TRBD2 (5 bases each). There are 14 residues in the CDR3. The germline V gene encodes CDR1 SQVTM and CDR2 ANQGSEA. V shed 3 bases and J shed 3 bases, with 12 bases lying between them. For the CDR3, the DNA is TGCAGCGTTGAGACGGGGCTGGTCAAAAACATTCAGTACTTC. This encodes CSVETGLVKNIQYF.

A note on this clonotype: This may come from a read error, since a much larger clone is one base off. The V call is TRBV7-2, the J call TRBJ2-3; 16 bases are shared with TRBD2. The CDR3 length is 16 residues. Germline CDR1 and CDR2: SGHTA and FQGNSA. Losses at the gene ends were 7 bases for V and 5 bases for J; bases not matched to a gene: 6. The CDR3 DNA is TGTGCCAGCACCGGGGGACTAGCGGGGGGGCAAGATACGCAGTATTTT. This codes for CASTGGLAGGQDTQYF.

This clonotype was recorded many times. The chain joins TRBV30 to TRBJ1-2, with D possibly matching TRBD1 (5 bases). This CDR3 contains 12 residues. V lost 7 bases and J lost 4, with 13 bases in between. Germline V gene data show CDR1 as GTSNPN and CDR2 as SVGIG (reference sequence). The CDR3 loop is CASYRSLYGYTF. The CDR3 nucleotides read TGTGCCTCGTACAGGAGCCTCTATGGCTACACCTTC.

The chain links TRBV27 to TRBJ2-7; 13 nucleotides match TRBD2. Germline V gene sequence: CDR1 MNHEY, CDR2 SMNVEV (reference sequence). V lost 6 bases, J lost 5 bases, and 4 bases stayed unmatched. This CDR3 spans 14 amino acids. The CDR3 DNA sequence: TGTGCCAGCAGCGGACTAGCGGGAGTCCACGAGCAGTACTTC. This encodes CASSGLAGVHEQYF.

On this clonotype itself: The junction and the germline gene differ at one end; a read error may be behind it. The chain couples TRBV6-2 or TRBV6-3 to TRBJ1-5, with TRBD1 as a possible D gene (5 bases). This CDR3 is 13 amino acids long. Germline CDR1 MNHEY, CDR2 SVGEGT. The CDR3 DNA is TGTGCCGGCAGTTACTCCCGGGGGATGCCCCAGCATTTT. Translation gives CAGSYSRGMPQHF.

This clonotype has ten or more counts. The chain couples TRBV12-3 or TRBV12-4 to TRBJ1-3; D might be TRBD1 (6 bases). This CDR3 is built from 16 residues. V was shortened by 6 bases and J by 2 bases, with 17 bases between the two germline ends. The CDR3 region is CASRNLDSGAGNTIYF. The CDR3 nucleotides are TGTGCCAGCAGGAATTTGGACAGTGGGGCTGGAAACACCATATATTTT.

This clonotype was observed at least ten times. This chain joins TRBV7-2 and TRBJ2-3; D possibly corresponds to TRBD2 (5 bases). The CDR3 sequence is 17 residues long. Germline CDR1 is SGHTA and CDR2 is FQGNSA. Trimming stripped 5 bases from V and 0 bases from J, with 18 bases between. CDR3 DNA sequence: TGTGCCAGCAGCCTAGAGCCTATACGGACTAGCACAGATACGCAGTATTTT. It codes for CASSLEPIRTSTDTQYF. The whole variable domain, filled in from reference TRBV7-2 and TRBJ2-3, reads GAGVSQSPSNKVTEKGKDVELRCDPISGHTALYWYRQSLGQGLEFLIYFQGNSAPDKSGLPSDRFSAERTGGSVSTLTIQRTQQEDSAVYLCASSLEPIRTSTDTQYFGPGTRLTVL.